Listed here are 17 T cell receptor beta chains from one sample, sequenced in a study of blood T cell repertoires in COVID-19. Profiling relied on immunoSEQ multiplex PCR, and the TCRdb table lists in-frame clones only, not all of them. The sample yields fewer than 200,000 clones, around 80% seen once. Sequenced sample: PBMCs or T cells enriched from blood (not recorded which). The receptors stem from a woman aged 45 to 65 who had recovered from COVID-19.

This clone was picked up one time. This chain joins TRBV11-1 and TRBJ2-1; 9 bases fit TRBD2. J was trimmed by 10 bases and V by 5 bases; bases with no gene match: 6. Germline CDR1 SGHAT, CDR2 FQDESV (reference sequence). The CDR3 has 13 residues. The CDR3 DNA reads TGTGCCAGCAGCGTGGGACTAGCTGACGAGCAGTTCTTC. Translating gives CASSVGLADEQFF.

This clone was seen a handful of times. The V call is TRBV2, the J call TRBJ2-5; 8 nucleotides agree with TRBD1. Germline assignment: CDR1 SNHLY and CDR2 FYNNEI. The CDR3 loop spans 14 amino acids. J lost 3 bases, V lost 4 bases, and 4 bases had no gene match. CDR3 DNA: TGTGCCAGCAGTGCGATGACAGGGGAAGAGACCCAGTACTTC. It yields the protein CASSAMTGEETQYF.

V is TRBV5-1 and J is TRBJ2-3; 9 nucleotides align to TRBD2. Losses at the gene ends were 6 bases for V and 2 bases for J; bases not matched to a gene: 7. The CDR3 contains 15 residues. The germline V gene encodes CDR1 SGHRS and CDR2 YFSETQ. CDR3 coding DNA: TGCGCCAGCACGCGGACTAGCGCGTACACAGATACGCAGTATTTT. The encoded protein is CASTRTSAYTDTQYF.

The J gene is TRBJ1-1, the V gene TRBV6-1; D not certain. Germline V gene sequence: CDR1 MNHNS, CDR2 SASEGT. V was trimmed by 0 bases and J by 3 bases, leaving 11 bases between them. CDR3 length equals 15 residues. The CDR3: CASSEAGGTDTEAFF. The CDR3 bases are TGTGCCAGCAGTGAAGCTGGCGGTACGGACACTGAAGCTTTCTTT.

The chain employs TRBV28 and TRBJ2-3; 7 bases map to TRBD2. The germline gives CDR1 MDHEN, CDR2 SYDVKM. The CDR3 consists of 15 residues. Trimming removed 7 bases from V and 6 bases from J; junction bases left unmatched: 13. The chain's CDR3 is CASTNLGGLMDTQYF. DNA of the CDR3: TGTGCCAGCACTAACTTGGGGGGGTTGATGGATACGCAGTATTTT.

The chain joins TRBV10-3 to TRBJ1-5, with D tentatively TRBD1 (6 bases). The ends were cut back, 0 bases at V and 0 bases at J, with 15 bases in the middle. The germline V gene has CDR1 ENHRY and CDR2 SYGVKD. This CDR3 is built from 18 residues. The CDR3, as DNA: TGTGCCATCAGTGAGTCCGCAGGTAGAGGGGGTAGCAATCAGCCCCAGCATTTT. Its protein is CAISESAGRGGSNQPQHF.

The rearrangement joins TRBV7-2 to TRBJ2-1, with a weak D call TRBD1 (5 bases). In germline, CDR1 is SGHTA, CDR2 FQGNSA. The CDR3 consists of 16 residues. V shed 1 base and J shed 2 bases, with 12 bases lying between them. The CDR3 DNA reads TGTGCCAGCAGCTTAGATCCAGGGCCCCCCTACAATGAGCAGTTCTTC. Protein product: CASSLDPGPPYNEQFF.

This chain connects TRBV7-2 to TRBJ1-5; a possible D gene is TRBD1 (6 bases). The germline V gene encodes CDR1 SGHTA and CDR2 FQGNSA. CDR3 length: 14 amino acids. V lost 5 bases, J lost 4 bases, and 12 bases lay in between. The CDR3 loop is CASSRHGQNQPQHF. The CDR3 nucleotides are TGTGCCAGCAGCAGGCATGGACAGAATCAGCCCCAGCATTTT.

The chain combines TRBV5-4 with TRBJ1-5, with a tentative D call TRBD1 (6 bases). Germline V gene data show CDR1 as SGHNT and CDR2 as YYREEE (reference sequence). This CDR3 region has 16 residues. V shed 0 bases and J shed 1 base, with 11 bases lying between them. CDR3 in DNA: TGTGCCAGCAGCTTGGGGGGGCATAGGAGCAATCAGCCCCAGCATTTT. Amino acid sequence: CASSLGGHRSNQPQHF. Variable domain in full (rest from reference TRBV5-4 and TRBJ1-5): ETGVTQSPTHLIKTRGQQVTLRCSSQSGHNTVSWYQQALGQGPQFIFQYYREEENGRGNFPPRFSGLQFPNYSSELNVNALELDDSALYLCASSLGGHRSNQPQHFGDGTRLSIL.

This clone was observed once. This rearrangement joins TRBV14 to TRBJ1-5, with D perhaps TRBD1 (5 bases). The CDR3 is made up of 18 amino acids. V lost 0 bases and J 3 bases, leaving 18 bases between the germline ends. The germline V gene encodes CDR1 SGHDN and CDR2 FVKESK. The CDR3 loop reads CASSQDSPRGGNNQPQHF. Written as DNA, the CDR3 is TGTGCCAGCAGCCAAGATTCCCCGAGGGGAGGGAACAATCAGCCCCAGCATTTT.

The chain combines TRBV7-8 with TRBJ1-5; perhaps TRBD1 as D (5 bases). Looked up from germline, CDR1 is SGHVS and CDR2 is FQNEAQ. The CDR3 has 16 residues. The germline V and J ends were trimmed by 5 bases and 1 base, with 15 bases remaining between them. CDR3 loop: CASSLGGGRSNQPQHF. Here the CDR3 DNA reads TGTGCCAGCAGCCTCGGGGGAGGGAGAAGCAATCAGCCCCAGCATTTT.

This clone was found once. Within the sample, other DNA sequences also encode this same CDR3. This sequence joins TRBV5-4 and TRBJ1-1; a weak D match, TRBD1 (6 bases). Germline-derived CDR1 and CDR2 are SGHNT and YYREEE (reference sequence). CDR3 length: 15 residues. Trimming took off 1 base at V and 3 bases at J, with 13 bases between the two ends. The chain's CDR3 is CASSLRRGRDTEAFF. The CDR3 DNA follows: TGTGCCAGCAGCTTGCGCAGGGGTCGGGACACTGAAGCTTTCTTT.

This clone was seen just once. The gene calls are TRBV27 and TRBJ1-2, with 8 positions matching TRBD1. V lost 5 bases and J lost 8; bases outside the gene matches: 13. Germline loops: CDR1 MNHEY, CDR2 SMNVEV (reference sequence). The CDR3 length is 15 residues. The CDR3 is CASSLNRDRRHGYTF. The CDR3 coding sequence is TGTGCCAGCAGTCTCAATCGGGACAGGAGGCACGGCTACACCTTC.

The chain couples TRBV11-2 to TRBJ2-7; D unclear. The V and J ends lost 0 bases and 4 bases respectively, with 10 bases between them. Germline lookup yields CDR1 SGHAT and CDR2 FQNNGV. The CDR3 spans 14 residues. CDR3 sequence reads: CASSLDPLSYEQYF. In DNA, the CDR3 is TGTGCCAGCAGCTTAGATCCCCTATCTTACGAGCAGTACTTC.

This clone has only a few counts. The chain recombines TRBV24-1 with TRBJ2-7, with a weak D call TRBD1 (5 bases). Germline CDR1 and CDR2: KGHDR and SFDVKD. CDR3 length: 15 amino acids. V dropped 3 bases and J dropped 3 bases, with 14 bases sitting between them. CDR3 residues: CATSDPLRGFYEQYF. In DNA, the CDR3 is TGTGCCACCAGTGATCCGCTTAGGGGCTTCTACGAGCAGTACTTC.

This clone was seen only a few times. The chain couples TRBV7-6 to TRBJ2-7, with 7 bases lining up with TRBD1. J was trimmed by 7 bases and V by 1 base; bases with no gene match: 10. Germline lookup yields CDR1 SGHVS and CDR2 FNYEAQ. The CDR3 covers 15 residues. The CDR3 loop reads CASSLGQTGSGEQYF. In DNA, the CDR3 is TGTGCCAGCAGCTTAGGGCAGACAGGGTCTGGGGAGCAGTACTTC.

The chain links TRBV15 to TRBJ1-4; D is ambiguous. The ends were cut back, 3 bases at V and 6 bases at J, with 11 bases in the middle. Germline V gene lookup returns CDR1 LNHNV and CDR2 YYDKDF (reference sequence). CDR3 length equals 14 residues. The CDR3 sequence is CATSRDAGDEKLFF. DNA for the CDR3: TGTGCCACCAGCAGGGATGCCGGGGATGAAAAACTGTTTTTT.